The 19 T cell receptor beta chains presented below share a single source sample, sequenced in a study of cytomegalovirus exposure and HLA in healthy donors (TCRdb year 2017). The library was obtained by the immunoSEQ multiplex PCR assay. For the multiplex PCR, a mixture combining 60 forward primers for TCR Vbeta segments and 13 reverse primers for TCR Jbeta segments was used. TCRdb limited this immuneACCESS table to in-frame rearrangements with V and J called. A share of clones is missing; checked studies link under half to unresolved V genes, and the rest is unexplained. Counted in this sample were roughly 48,000 clones; about 78% of them appeared once. Around 3.4% of the sample belongs to the ten largest clones. Sample: PBMCs. Every receptor here comes from a woman aged 25 to 39 in good health and CMV-seronegative.

This clone was counted between two and nine times. The V call is TRBV7-9, the J call TRBJ1-1; D uncertain. CDR1 is SEHNR, CDR2 FQNEAQ, per germline (reference sequence). V was clipped by 3 bases and J by 2 bases, with 7 bases between them. There are 13 residues in the CDR3. CDR3 residues: CASSFLENTEAFF. As DNA, the CDR3 is TGTGCCAGCAGCTTCCTAGAAAACACTGAAGCTTTCTTT.

The chain combines TRBV30 with TRBJ1-3; D remains unclear. The CDR3 covers 13 residues. The germline V and J ends were trimmed by 3 bases and 7 bases, with 13 bases remaining between them. Germline lookup yields CDR1 GTSNPN and CDR2 SVGIG (reference sequence). This CDR3 is CAWRDTAANTIYF. The CDR3 nucleotides are TGTGCCTGGAGGGATACAGCGGCCAACACCATATATTTT.

In this sample, this clone turned up a few times. This chain connects TRBV30 to TRBJ1-1; 7 bases fit TRBD1. This CDR3 contains 14 residues. V shed 2 bases, J shed 0 bases, and the junction held 3 bases outside the gene matches. The germline CDR1 and CDR2 sequences are GTSNPN and SVGIG (reference sequence). CDR3 sequence (DNA): TGTGCCTGGAGTCCTGACAGGGTGAACACTGAAGCTTTCTTT. This sequence encodes CAWSPDRVNTEAFF.

The chain recombines TRBV6-4 with TRBJ2-6; D might be TRBD2 (5 bases). The CDR3 is 17 amino acids. CDR1 MRHNA and CDR2 SNTAGT come from the germline V gene. Deletions cut 0 bases from V and 1 base from J, with 10 bases between. CDR3 coding DNA: TGTGCCAGCAGTGACTCAGGACTGGGTTCTGGGGCCAACGTCCTGACTTTC. This codes for CASSDSGLGSGANVLTF.

The CDR3 DNA reads TGTGCCAGCAGCCAAGATTTGGGCGAGACCCAGTACTTC. Residues: CASSQDLGETQYF. This chain connects TRBV14 to TRBJ2-5; D unclear. V was clipped by 0 bases and J by 5 bases, with 7 bases between them. The CDR3 contains 13 residues. Germline CDR1 SGHDN, CDR2 FVKESK. Variable domain in full (rest from reference TRBV14 and TRBJ2-5): EAGVTQFPSHSVIEKGQTVTLRCDPISGHDNLYWYRRVMGKEIKFLLHFVKESKQDESGMPNNRFLAERTGGTYSTLKVQPAELEDSGVYFCASSQDLGETQYFGPGTRLLVL.

The CDR3 DNA reads as TGTGCCAGCAGCTCAGCGACAGGGGTTGAAAAACTGTTTTTT. Protein sequence: CASSSATGVEKLFF. The chain is built from TRBV7-7 and TRBJ1-4; 8 nucleotides line up with TRBD1. The CDR3 is 14 residues long. Germline values: CDR1 SSHAT, CDR2 FNYEAQ (reference sequence). The V gene end was trimmed by 4 bases and the J gene end by 7 bases; junction bases not matched to a gene: 5.

The chain couples TRBV30 to TRBJ1-2; no clear D gene. Germline CDR1 and CDR2: GTSNPN and SVGIG (reference sequence). This CDR3 is 11 amino acids long. V was clipped by 8 bases and J by 4 bases, with 11 bases between them. The CDR3 spells CAREESYGYTF. CDR3 bases: TGTGCCCGAGAAGAGAGCTATGGCTACACCTTC. Full variable domain (remainder filled in from reference TRBV30 and TRBJ1-2): SQTIHQWPATLVQPVGSPLSLECTVEGTSNPNLYWYRQAAGRGLQLLFYSVGIGQISSEVPQNLSASRPQDRQFILSSKKLLLSDSGFYLCAREESYGYTFGSGTRLTVV.

The chain combines TRBV6-5 with TRBJ2-7; D unclear. In germline, CDR1 is MNHEY, CDR2 SVGAGI. Between the trimmed V and J ends, which lost 5 bases and 2 bases, there was a span of 13 bases. This CDR3 spans 14 amino acids. CDR3 bases: TGTGCCAGCAGTACGAGTCTAGAAGCCTACGAGCAGTACTTC. It codes for CASSTSLEAYEQYF.

The rearrangement links TRBV6-1 to TRBJ1-2; 7 nucleotides agree with TRBD1. This CDR3 spans 16 amino acids. In germline, CDR1 is MNHNS, CDR2 SASEGT. Trimming took 4 bases from V and 0 from J; bases not matched to a gene: 8. DNA for the CDR3: TGTGCCAGCAGTGCCCACCCGGGACAGACTAACTATGGCTACACCTTC. Its protein is CASSAHPGQTNYGYTF.

The chain employs TRBV30 and TRBJ1-5, with D hard to call. V gave up 3 bases and J gave up 7 bases, with 19 bases separating them. The CDR3 consists of 15 residues. Germline V gene data show CDR1 as GTSNPN and CDR2 as SVGIG (reference sequence). CDR3 sequence: CAWSTGEGLSQPQHF. CDR3 sequence (DNA): TGTGCCTGGAGCACGGGTGAGGGTCTGAGCCAGCCCCAGCATTTT.

V gene TRBV19 combines with J gene TRBJ2-7, with 9 bases lining up with TRBD1. The V gene's germline CDR1 is LNHDA and CDR2 SQIVND (reference sequence). The J segment lost 2 bases and the V segment lost 5 bases, leaving 4 bases of the junction unmatched. The CDR3 contains 14 residues. The DNA of the CDR3 is TGTGCCAGTAGTTGGGGACAGGGAACCTACGAGCAGTACTTC. It codes for CASSWGQGTYEQYF.

This chain joins TRBV5-4 and TRBJ1-1; 11 bases map to TRBD1. The CDR3 contains 14 residues. Trimming at V came to 2 bases and at J to 5 bases, leaving 2 bases not matched to a gene. Germline-derived CDR1 and CDR2 are SGHNT and YYREEE (reference sequence). CDR3 sequence: CASSFGTGGTEAFF. CDR3 bases: TGTGCCAGCAGCTTCGGGACAGGGGGTACTGAAGCTTTCTTT.

The chain links TRBV13 to TRBJ2-5, with TRBD2 matching over 9 bases. There are 18 residues in the CDR3. V lost 2 bases, J lost 2 bases, and 12 bases stayed unmatched. The germline V gene has CDR1 PRHDT and CDR2 FYEKMQ (reference sequence). The CDR3 DNA sequence: TGTGCCAGCAGCTTATACGTGGCGGGAGGGGGCTCTCAAGAGACCCAGTACTTC. This translates into CASSLYVAGGGSQETQYF. Using reference TRBV13 and TRBJ2-5 for the parts outside the CDR3, the full variable domain is AAGVIQSPRHLIKEKRETATLKCYPIPRHDTVYWYQQGPGQDPQFLISFYEKMQSDKGSIPDRFSAQQFSDYHSELNMSSLELGDSALYFCASSLYVAGGGSQETQYFGPGTRLLVL.

The sample holds one count of this clone. This sequence joins TRBV7-9 and TRBJ1-1; tentative D call: TRBD1 (5 bases). Germline CDR1 reads SEHNR; CDR2 reads FQNEAQ (reference sequence). V lost 7 bases, J lost 11 bases, and 23 bases lay in between. The CDR3 extends over 14 amino acids. The CDR3 bases are TGTGCCAGCATTTGGGGCAGGGTATTGATTTTTGCTTTCTTT. Protein sequence: CASIWGRVLIFAFF. Together with reference TRBV7-9 and TRBJ1-1, the CDR3 gives the full variable domain: DTGVSQNPRHKITKRGQNVTFRCDPISEHNRLYWYRQTLGQGPEFLTYFQNEAQLEKSRLLSDRFSAERPKGSFSTLEIQRTEQGDSAMYLCASIWGRVLIFAFFGQGTRLTVV.

CDR3 amino acids: CASSRQGTDTQYF. CDR3 nucleotide sequence: TGTGCCAGCAGCAGACAAGGCACAGATACGCAGTATTTT. The V call is TRBV7-9, the J call TRBJ2-3; D is unclear. CDR3 length: 13 residues. Germline V gene lookup returns CDR1 SEHNR and CDR2 FQNEAQ (reference sequence). Trimming pared 5 bases from V and 1 base from J, leaving 7 bases between.

This clone was seen only a few times. The gene calls are TRBV5-1 and TRBJ1-3; D is uncertain. In germline, CDR1 is SGHRS, CDR2 YFSETQ. The CDR3 has 15 residues. V lost 0 bases, J lost 0 bases, and 7 bases lay in between. The CDR3 region has the DNA TGCGCCAGCAGCTTGGTACCAGACTCTGGAAACACCATATATTTT. It is translated as CASSLVPDSGNTIYF.

In its sample, this clone was seen a few times. The chain employs TRBV29-1 and TRBJ2-3; a weak D match, TRBD2 (6 bases). CDR3 length: 14 amino acids. The germline gives CDR1 SQVTM, CDR2 ANQGSEA. With 5 bases removed from V and 0 bases from J, the gap between germline ends came to 12 bases. The CDR3 sequence is CSVWGGTSTDTQYF. The CDR3 DNA follows: TGCAGCGTTTGGGGTGGGACTAGCACAGATACGCAGTATTTT.

The J gene is TRBJ1-5, the V gene TRBV19, with a weak D call TRBD1 (5 bases). Germline values: CDR1 LNHDA, CDR2 SQIVND (reference sequence). V shed 5 bases and J shed 1 base, with 9 bases lying between them. CDR3 length: 14 residues. As DNA, the CDR3 is TGTGCCAGTAGTTTATACAGGAGCAATCAGCCCCAGCATTTT. It specifies CASSLYRSNQPQHF.

The chain employs TRBV6-1 and TRBJ2-7, with no clear D. Trimming removed 8 bases from V and 4 bases from J, with 9 bases in between. Per the germline V gene, CDR1 is MNHNS and CDR2 is SASEGT. This CDR3 comprises 11 residues. CDR3 bases: TGTGCCAGCCGCGAGATTTACGAGCAGTACTTC. Protein sequence: CASREIYEQYF.